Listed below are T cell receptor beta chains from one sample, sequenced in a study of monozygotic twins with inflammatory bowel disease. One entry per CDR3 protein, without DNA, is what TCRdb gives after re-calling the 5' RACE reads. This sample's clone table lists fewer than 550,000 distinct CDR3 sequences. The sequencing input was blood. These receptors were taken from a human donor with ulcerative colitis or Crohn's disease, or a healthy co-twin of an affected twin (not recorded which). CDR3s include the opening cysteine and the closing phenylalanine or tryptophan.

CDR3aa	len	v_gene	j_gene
CSASVGVGQYF	11	TRBV20-1	TRBJ2-7
CASSPRGGDSNQPQHF	16	TRBV5-5	TRBJ1-5
CSVEDRPLGVF	11	TRBV29-1	TRBJ1-2
CASSYLRRGNTEAFF	15	TRBV6-5	TRBJ1-1
CASSLGRQSWDSPLHF	16	TRBV5-1	TRBJ1-6
CASRSDGVPYGYTF	14	TRBV5-1	TRBJ1-2
CASSSPTAGNQPQHF	15	TRBV28	TRBJ1-5
CASSWAVGQGSHEQYF	16	TRBV5-1	TRBJ2-7
CAWSPSGEKLFF	12	TRBV30	TRBJ1-4
CASSLAPAPDTQYF	14	TRBV11-2	TRBJ2-3
CASRRGGADLVYGYTF	16	TRBV28	TRBJ1-2
CASSFGDSNTEAFF	14	TRBV6-2/TRBV6-3	TRBJ1-1
CASSLGMGQGMETQYF	16	TRBV5-4	TRBJ2-5
CASSRRARDTQYF	13	TRBV5-1	TRBJ2-3
CASSQSWEEHF	11	TRBV23-1	TRBJ2-7
CSAPRGVDEAFF	12	TRBV20-1	TRBJ1-1
CASNRGPDEQYF	12	TRBV19	TRBJ2-7